Reported below is one TCR beta chain. Its antigen is as yet unknown. Both 60 Vbeta primers and 13 Jbeta primers went into the PCR. Measured with immunoSEQ multiplex PCR; TCRdb has only the in-frame clones, and not every one. The sample records a few hundred thousand clones, 70% to 90% being singletons. This specimen belongs to a study of cytomegalovirus exposure and HLA in healthy donors. Points from the study as a whole: Apart from CMV serostatus, no immune exposure information was available. Previously analyzed data showed that most TCR beta V segments were productive at a frequency of about 87% or about 30%. There was a cluster of highly shared sequence variants that was likely a sequencing artifact.

The V and J ends lost 0 bases and 0 bases, in that order; junction bases with no gene match: 1. CDR1 and CDR2 from the germline V gene are SGDLS and YYNGEE. The CDR3 runs to 16 residues. The chain combines TRBV9 with TRBJ2-2; 8 bases are shared with TRBD2. The clonotype originates from a woman aged 40 to 50 in good health and CMV-seropositive. The sample was PBMCs. In DNA, the CDR3 is TGTGCCAGCAGCGTAGAACTAGCGGCGAACACCGGGGAGCTGTTTTTT. As protein: CASSVELAANTGELFF.